The rows below give T cell receptor beta chains drawn from one sample of a study of blood T cell repertoires in COVID-19. Method: immunoSEQ multiplex PCR; TCRdb's copy keeps in-frame clones and lacks some. There are 100,000 to 120,000 clones in the sample; 70% to 90% occur only once, and 3% to 3.5% lies in the top ten. The specimen sequenced was peripheral blood. The source is a man aged 40-55 years with acute or convalescent COVID-19. The CDR3 runs from the conserved cysteine through the conserved F or W. The D gene is left open where the match is weak. A row's size may be missing; if present it is once, few, many or a size class.

clone size: NA; J gene: TRBJ2-1; V gene: TRBV7-3; D gene: TRBD2; CDR3 DNA: TGTGCCAGCAGCTTAAAGCGTAGCGGGGTCAATGAGCAGTTCTTC; CDR3 protein: CASSLKRSGVNEQFF
clone size: NA; J gene: TRBJ2-1; V gene: TRBV7-2; D gene: TRBD1; CDR3 DNA: TGTGCCAGCAGCTCCCGGACAGGGTACAATGAGCAGTTCTTC; CDR3 protein: CASSSRTGYNEQFF
clone size: NA; J gene: TRBJ1-2; V gene: TRBV7-2; D gene: TRBD1; CDR3 DNA: TGTGCCAGCAGCGAGGGACAGGGGGCGACCTATGGCTACACCTTC; CDR3 protein: CASSEGQGATYGYTF
clone size: NA; J gene: TRBJ2-5; V gene: TRBV19; D gene: NA; CDR3 DNA: TGTGCCAGTAGTATTATGGGGGCTAAGACCCAGTACTTC; CDR3 protein: CASSIMGAKTQYF
clone size: NA; J gene: TRBJ2-3; V gene: TRBV14; D gene: TRBD2; CDR3 DNA: TGTGCCAGCAGCCAACGGCTAGCGGGGGAAGGGGCAGATACGCAGTATTTT; CDR3 protein: CASSQRLAGEGADTQYF
clone size: NA; J gene: TRBJ1-2; V gene: TRBV2; D gene: TRBD1; CDR3 DNA: TGTGCCAGCAGTGAACAGGGGGCGATCACTTATGGCTACACCTTC; CDR3 protein: CASSEQGAITYGYTF
clone size: NA; J gene: TRBJ2-3; V gene: TRBV7-2; D gene: TRBD1; CDR3 DNA: TGTGCCAGCAGCCTACGGGGGACAGGGGGAATAGATACGCAGTATTTT; CDR3 protein: CASSLRGTGGIDTQYF
clone size: NA; J gene: TRBJ2-7; V gene: TRBV7-8; D gene: NA; CDR3 DNA: TGTGCCAGCAGCTTAGGACTACCGACCTACGAGCAGTACTTC; CDR3 protein: CASSLGLPTYEQYF
clone size: NA; J gene: TRBJ2-2; V gene: TRBV27; D gene: NA; CDR3 DNA: TGTGCCAGCAGTTTAAGGGGGTCCGGGGAGCTGTTTTTT; CDR3 protein: CASSLRGSGELFF
clone size: NA; J gene: TRBJ2-5; V gene: TRBV19; D gene: NA; CDR3 DNA: TGTGCCAGTAGACAGAGGGCGGGGGAGACCCAGTACTTC; CDR3 protein: CASRQRAGETQYF
clone size: NA; J gene: TRBJ1-2; V gene: TRBV2; D gene: TRBD1; CDR3 DNA: TGTGCCAGCAGGGGGGACAGGGCCTATAACTATGGCTACACCTTC; CDR3 protein: CASRGDRAYNYGYTF
clone size: few; J gene: TRBJ1-6; V gene: TRBV5-1; D gene: NA; CDR3 DNA: TGCGCCAGCAGCCTTGGCGCCGGGGGTAATTCACCCCTCCACTTT; CDR3 protein: CASSLGAGGNSPLHF
clone size: few; J gene: TRBJ2-2; V gene: TRBV27; D gene: NA; CDR3 DNA: TGTGCCAGCAGCTATCGCCAGGGGACCGCGAACACCGGGGAGCTGTTTTTT; CDR3 protein: CASSYRQGTANTGELFF
clone size: once; J gene: TRBJ2-3; V gene: TRBV5-1; D gene: NA; CDR3 DNA: TGCGCCAGCAGCTCGAGTCGCGGGGGCCGCACAGATACGCAGTATTTT; CDR3 protein: CASSSSRGGRTDTQYF
clone size: NA; J gene: TRBJ2-1; V gene: TRBV3-1/TRBV3-2; D gene: NA; CDR3 DNA: TGTGCCAGCAGCCAAGAACGGACTGGATTTATCGGCCATGAGCAGTTCTTC; CDR3 protein: CASSQERTGFIGHEQFF
clone size: NA; J gene: TRBJ2-7; V gene: TRBV24-1; D gene: TRBD1; CDR3 DNA: TGTGCCACCAGTGAGCCGGGACAGGCCTCCTACGAGCAGTACTTC; CDR3 protein: CATSEPGQASYEQYF
clone size: NA; J gene: TRBJ2-7; V gene: TRBV2; D gene: TRBD2; CDR3 DNA: TGTGCCAGCAGTGTAGCGGGGGGGCTCTCCTACGAGCAGTACTTC; CDR3 protein: CASSVAGGLSYEQYF
clone size: NA; J gene: TRBJ2-7; V gene: TRBV11-2; D gene: NA; CDR3 DNA: TGTGCCAGCAGCTATAATTTTGGGGCCGATTCCTACGAGCAGTACTTC; CDR3 protein: CASSYNFGADSYEQYF
clone size: NA; J gene: TRBJ2-5; V gene: TRBV4-1; D gene: TRBD2; CDR3 DNA: TGCGCCAGCAGCCAACGACTAGCGGCCCAAGAGACCCAGTACTTC; CDR3 protein: CASSQRLAAQETQYF
clone size: NA; J gene: TRBJ2-1; V gene: TRBV11-2; D gene: TRBD2; CDR3 DNA: TGTGCCAGCAGCCCGCCCTTGGCTAGCGGGGGCATCTACAATGAGCAGTTCTTC; CDR3 protein: CASSPPLASGGIYNEQFF
clone size: few; J gene: TRBJ2-7; V gene: TRBV9; D gene: TRBD1; CDR3 DNA: TGTGCCAGCAGCGTAGGAGGACAGGGGGCTTACGAGCAGTACTTC; CDR3 protein: CASSVGGQGAYEQYF
clone size: once; J gene: TRBJ2-2; V gene: TRBV24-1; D gene: NA; CDR3 DNA: TGTGCCACCAGTGGGGGCAGGGAAGCGAACACCGGGGAGCTGTTTTTT; CDR3 protein: CATSGGREANTGELFF
clone size: NA; J gene: TRBJ1-5; V gene: TRBV6-5; D gene: NA; CDR3 DNA: TGTGCCAGCAGTAGCGGGGGGGTTCTTCAGCCCCAGCATTTT; CDR3 protein: CASSSGGVLQPQHF
clone size: few; J gene: TRBJ1-1; V gene: TRBV5-6; D gene: NA; CDR3 DNA: TGTGCCAGCAGCTTGTCGACGGAGAGGCCTTTCTTT; CDR3 protein: CASSLSTERPFF
clone size: NA; J gene: TRBJ1-1; V gene: TRBV2; D gene: NA; CDR3 DNA: TGTGCCAGCAGGGACTCCTTATACACTGAAGCTTTCTTT; CDR3 protein: CASRDSLYTEAFF
clone size: NA; J gene: TRBJ1-6; V gene: TRBV2; D gene: TRBD1; CDR3 DNA: TGTGCCAGTTCCACAGGGGGGGGAAATTCACCCCTCCACTTT; CDR3 protein: CASSTGGGNSPLHF
clone size: NA; J gene: TRBJ2-1; V gene: TRBV19; D gene: TRBD1; CDR3 DNA: TGTGCCAGCCTCCGGGACAGGGCCGACAATGAGCAGTTCTTC; CDR3 protein: CASLRDRADNEQFF
clone size: NA; J gene: TRBJ2-2; V gene: TRBV11-1; D gene: TRBD1; CDR3 DNA: TGTGCCAGCAGCCCAGACAGGGGAGCAAACACCGGGGAGCTGTTTTTT; CDR3 protein: CASSPDRGANTGELFF
clone size: NA; J gene: TRBJ2-7; V gene: TRBV7-9; D gene: NA; CDR3 DNA: TGTGCCAGCAGCTTATTTAGCGGATCCTACGAGCAGTACTTC; CDR3 protein: CASSLFSGSYEQYF
clone size: NA; J gene: TRBJ1-4; V gene: TRBV24-1; D gene: TRBD1; CDR3 DNA: TGTGCCACCAGTGACCGGGACAGGGATCCTGAAAAACTGTTTTTT; CDR3 protein: CATSDRDRDPEKLFF
clone size: NA; J gene: TRBJ1-3; V gene: TRBV5-6; D gene: NA; CDR3 DNA: TGTGCCAGCAGCCACGAAGAGGGCCCTTCGTGGGACACCATATATTTT; CDR3 protein: CASSHEEGPSWDTIYF
clone size: NA; J gene: TRBJ2-3; V gene: TRBV20-1; D gene: NA; CDR3 DNA: TGCAGTGCTAGACCTGTCGGTACGCAGTATTTT; CDR3 protein: CSARPVGTQYF
clone size: NA; J gene: TRBJ1-1; V gene: TRBV13; D gene: TRBD1; CDR3 DNA: TGTGCCAGCAGCTTACGAGGACAGGGCAGTACTGAAGCTTTCTTT; CDR3 protein: CASSLRGQGSTEAFF
clone size: NA; J gene: TRBJ2-7; V gene: TRBV5-1; D gene: TRBD2; CDR3 DNA: TGCGCCAGCAGCTGGGAGGGGAGCTCCTACGAGCAGTACTTC; CDR3 protein: CASSWEGSSYEQYF
clone size: NA; J gene: TRBJ2-3; V gene: TRBV10-1; D gene: NA; CDR3 DNA: TGCGCCAGCAGTGAGGCTAGTGGTCCCACAGATACGCAGTATTTT; CDR3 protein: CASSEASGPTDTQYF
clone size: NA; J gene: TRBJ1-1; V gene: TRBV7-9; D gene: NA; CDR3 DNA: TGTGCCAGCAGGTACATGAACACTGAAGCTTTCTTT; CDR3 protein: CASRYMNTEAFF
clone size: few; J gene: TRBJ2-1; V gene: TRBV29-1; D gene: NA; CDR3 DNA: TGCAGCGTTCGTCAGGGACAATCCTACAATGAGCAGTTCTTC; CDR3 protein: CSVRQGQSYNEQFF
clone size: NA; J gene: TRBJ2-2; V gene: TRBV7-9; D gene: TRBD2; CDR3 DNA: TGTGCCAGCAGACTAGCGGGGGGAAACACCGGGGAGCTGTTTTTT; CDR3 protein: CASRLAGGNTGELFF
clone size: NA; J gene: TRBJ2-2; V gene: TRBV5-4; D gene: TRBD2; CDR3 DNA: TGTGCCAGCAGGCAGCTAGCGGGGGGGAACACCGGGGAGCTGTTTTTT; CDR3 protein: CASRQLAGGNTGELFF
clone size: NA; J gene: TRBJ2-2; V gene: TRBV7-3; D gene: NA; CDR3 DNA: TGTGCCAGCAGCTTAACGGGGGCAAGTTACACCGGGGAGCTGTTTTTT; CDR3 protein: CASSLTGASYTGELFF
clone size: NA; J gene: TRBJ2-7; V gene: TRBV11-2; D gene: TRBD1; CDR3 DNA: TGTGCCAGCAGCTTAGTGTGGACAGGGAACTACGAGCAGTACTTC; CDR3 protein: CASSLVWTGNYEQYF
clone size: NA; J gene: TRBJ2-7; V gene: TRBV24-1; D gene: TRBD1; CDR3 DNA: TGTGCCACCAGTGATCCGGGACAGCGACCTCCCTACGAGCAGTACTTC; CDR3 protein: CATSDPGQRPPYEQYF